This TCR beta chain was sequenced in a study of blood T cells in healthy people across ages. A J-beta primer mix and a sample-barcoded 5' primer were used in a second PCR of about 7 to 12 cycles. Tags on each cDNA molecule came from a template-switch adaptor with 12 random nucleotides. TCRdb ran MiXCR on the 5' RACE reads and lists one entry per CDR3 protein. The sample lists around 800,000 distinct CDR3 sequences, 46% occurring once. Every donor provided 7.5 to 10 milliliters of peripheral blood. This clonotype has at least ten counts. The junction had 9 bases not matched to a gene; V was cut back by 5 bases and J by 9 bases. CDR3 length equals 15 residues. Germline CDR1 is SGHTA and CDR2 is FQGNSA.

This chain connects TRBV7-2 to TRBJ2-1; 11 nucleotides match TRBD2. The receptor's source is a man older than 75 in good health. Sequencing used blood. The CDR3 loop is CASSPTSGTPSEQFF. The CDR3 coding sequence is TGTGCCAGCAGCCCGACTAGCGGGACGCCCAGTGAGCAGTTCTTC.